Reported below is one TCR beta chain. A much larger clone sits a single nucleotide away, making a read error possible. The ends were cut back, 7 bases at V and 14 bases at J, with 21 bases in the middle. Germline values: CDR1 SNHLY, CDR2 FYNNEI. The CDR3 length is 13 residues. This sample was taken from a study of CD8+CD57+ T cells in acquired aplastic anemia. CDR3 and TCR beta VDJ profiling relied on a genomic DNA template. TCRdb processed the reads anew with MiXCR; each CDR3 protein has one entry. Among hundreds of thousands of distinct CDR3 sequences listed, over 25% were seen once. All sequencing subjects had displayed CD8+CD57+ cell expansion on flow cytometry.

The receptor was isolated from a human donor with aplastic anemia. The chain employs TRBV2 and TRBJ1-3; D call uncertain. Source material: sorted CD4+, CD8+, or CD8+CD57+ T cells (not recorded which) from PBMCs. The CDR3 DNA reads as TGTGCCAGCAAGGCACCGACATTGACGCAAGTATATTTT. Its protein is CASKAPTLTQVYF.